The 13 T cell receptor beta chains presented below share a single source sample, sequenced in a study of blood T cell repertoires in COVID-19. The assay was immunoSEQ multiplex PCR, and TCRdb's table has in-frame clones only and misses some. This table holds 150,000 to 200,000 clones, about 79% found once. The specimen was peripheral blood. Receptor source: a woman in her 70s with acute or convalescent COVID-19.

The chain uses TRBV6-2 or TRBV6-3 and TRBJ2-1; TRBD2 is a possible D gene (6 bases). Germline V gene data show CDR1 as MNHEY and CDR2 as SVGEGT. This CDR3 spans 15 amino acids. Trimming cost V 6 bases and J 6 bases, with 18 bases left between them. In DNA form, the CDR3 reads TGTGCCAGCAGCCCTAGGAGGGGACGGTCCAATGAGCAGTTCTTC. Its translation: CASSPRRGRSNEQFF.

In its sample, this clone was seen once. CDR3 sequence: CASSVAYGTFPYEQYF. The CDR3 DNA sequence: TGTGCCAGCAGCGTAGCCTACGGGACATTTCCCTACGAGCAGTACTTC. This rearrangement joins TRBV9 to TRBJ2-7; tentatively, D is TRBD1 (6 bases). Trimming cost V 0 bases and J 2 bases, with 15 bases left between them. This CDR3 spans 16 amino acids. The germline V gene encodes CDR1 SGDLS and CDR2 YYNGEE.

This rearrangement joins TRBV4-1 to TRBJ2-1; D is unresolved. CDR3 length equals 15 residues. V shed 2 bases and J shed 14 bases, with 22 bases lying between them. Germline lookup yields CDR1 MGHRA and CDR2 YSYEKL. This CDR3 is CASSQSPITPSGEFF. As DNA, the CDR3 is TGCGCCAGCAGCCAAAGCCCCATAACACCTAGTGGTGAGTTCTTC.

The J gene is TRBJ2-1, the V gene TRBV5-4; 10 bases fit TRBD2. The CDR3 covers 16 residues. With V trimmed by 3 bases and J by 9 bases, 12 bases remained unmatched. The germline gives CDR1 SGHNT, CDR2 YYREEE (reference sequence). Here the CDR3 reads CASSSSGRASLGEQFF. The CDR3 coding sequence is TGTGCCAGCAGCTCCAGCGGGAGGGCCTCCCTCGGTGAGCAGTTCTTC.

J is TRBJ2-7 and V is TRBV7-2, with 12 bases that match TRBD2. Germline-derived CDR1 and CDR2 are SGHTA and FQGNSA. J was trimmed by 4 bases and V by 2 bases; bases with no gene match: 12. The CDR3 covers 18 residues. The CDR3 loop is CASSLSRAASGRGYEQYF. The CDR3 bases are TGTGCCAGCAGCTTATCCCGCGCGGCTAGCGGGAGGGGATACGAGCAGTACTTC.

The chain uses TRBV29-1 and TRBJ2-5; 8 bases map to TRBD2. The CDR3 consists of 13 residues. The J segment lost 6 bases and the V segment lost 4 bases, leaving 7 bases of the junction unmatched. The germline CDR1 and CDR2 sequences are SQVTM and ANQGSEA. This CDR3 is CSVGAGVGQTQYF. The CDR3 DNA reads TGCAGCGTTGGAGCGGGAGTAGGACAGACCCAGTACTTC. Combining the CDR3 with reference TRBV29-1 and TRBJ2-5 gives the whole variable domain SAVISQKPSRDICQRGTSLTIQCQVDSQVTMMFWYRQQPGQSLTLIATANQGSEATYESGFVIDKFPISRPNLTFSTLTVSNMSPEDSSIYLCSVGAGVGQTQYFGPGTRLLVL.

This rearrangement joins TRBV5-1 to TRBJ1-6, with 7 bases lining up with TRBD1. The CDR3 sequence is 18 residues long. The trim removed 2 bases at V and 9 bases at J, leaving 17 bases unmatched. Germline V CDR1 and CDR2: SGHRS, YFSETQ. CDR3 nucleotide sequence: TGCGCCAGCAGCTTCCTGGGACAGCGAGCAGGGGTAGGTTCACCCCTCCACTTT. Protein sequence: CASSFLGQRAGVGSPLHF.

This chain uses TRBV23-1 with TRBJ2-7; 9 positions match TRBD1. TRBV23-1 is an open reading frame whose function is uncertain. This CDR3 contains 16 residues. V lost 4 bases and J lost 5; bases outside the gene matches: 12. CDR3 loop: CASSPPGGQGFHEQYF. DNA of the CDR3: TGCGCCAGCAGTCCCCCCGGCGGACAGGGGTTCCACGAGCAGTACTTC.

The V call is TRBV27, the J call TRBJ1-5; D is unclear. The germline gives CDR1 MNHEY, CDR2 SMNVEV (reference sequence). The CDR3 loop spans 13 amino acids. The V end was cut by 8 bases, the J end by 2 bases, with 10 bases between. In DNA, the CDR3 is TGTGCCAGCTCGGGATTGGGCAATCAGCCCCAGCATTTT. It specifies CASSGLGNQPQHF.

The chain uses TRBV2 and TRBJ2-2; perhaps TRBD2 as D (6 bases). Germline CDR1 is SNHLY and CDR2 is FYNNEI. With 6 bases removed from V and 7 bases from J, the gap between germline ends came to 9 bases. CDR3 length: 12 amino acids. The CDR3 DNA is TGTGCCAGCAGGGAGGGTCACGGGGAGCTGTTTTTT. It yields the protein CASREGHGELFF.

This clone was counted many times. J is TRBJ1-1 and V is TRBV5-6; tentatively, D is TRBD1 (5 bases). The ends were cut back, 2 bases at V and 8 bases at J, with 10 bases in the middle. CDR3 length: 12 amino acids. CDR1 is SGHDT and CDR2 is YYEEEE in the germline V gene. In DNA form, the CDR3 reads TGTGCCAGCAGCTTACTGGGGCTGGAAGCTTTCTTT. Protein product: CASSLLGLEAFF.

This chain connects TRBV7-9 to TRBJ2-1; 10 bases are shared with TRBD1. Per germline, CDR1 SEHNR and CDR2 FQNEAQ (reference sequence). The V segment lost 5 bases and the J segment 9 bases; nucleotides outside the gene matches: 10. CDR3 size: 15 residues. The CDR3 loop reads CASSRPGQGLPEQFF. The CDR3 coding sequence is TGTGCCAGCAGCCGACCGGGACAGGGGCTCCCTGAGCAGTTCTTC.

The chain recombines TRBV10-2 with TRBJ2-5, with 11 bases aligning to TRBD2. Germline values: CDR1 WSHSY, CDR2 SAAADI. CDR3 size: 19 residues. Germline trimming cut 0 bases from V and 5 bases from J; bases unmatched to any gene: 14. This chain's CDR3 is CASSESITNLAGGPETQYF. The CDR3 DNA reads TGCGCCAGCAGTGAGTCGATCACCAATTTAGCGGGAGGGCCGGAGACCCAGTACTTC.